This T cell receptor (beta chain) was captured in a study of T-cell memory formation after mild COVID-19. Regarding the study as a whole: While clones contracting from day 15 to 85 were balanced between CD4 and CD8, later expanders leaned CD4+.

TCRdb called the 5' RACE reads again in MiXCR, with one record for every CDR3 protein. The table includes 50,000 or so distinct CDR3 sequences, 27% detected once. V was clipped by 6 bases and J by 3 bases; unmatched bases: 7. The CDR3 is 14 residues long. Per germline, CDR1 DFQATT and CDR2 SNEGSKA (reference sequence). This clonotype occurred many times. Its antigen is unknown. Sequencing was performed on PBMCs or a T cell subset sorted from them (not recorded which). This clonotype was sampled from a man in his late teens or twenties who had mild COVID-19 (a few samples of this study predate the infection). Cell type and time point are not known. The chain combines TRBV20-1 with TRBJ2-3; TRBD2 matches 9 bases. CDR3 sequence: CSAPREGITDTQYF. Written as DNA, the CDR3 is TGCAGTGCACCGCGGGAGGGGATAACAGATACGCAGTATTTT.